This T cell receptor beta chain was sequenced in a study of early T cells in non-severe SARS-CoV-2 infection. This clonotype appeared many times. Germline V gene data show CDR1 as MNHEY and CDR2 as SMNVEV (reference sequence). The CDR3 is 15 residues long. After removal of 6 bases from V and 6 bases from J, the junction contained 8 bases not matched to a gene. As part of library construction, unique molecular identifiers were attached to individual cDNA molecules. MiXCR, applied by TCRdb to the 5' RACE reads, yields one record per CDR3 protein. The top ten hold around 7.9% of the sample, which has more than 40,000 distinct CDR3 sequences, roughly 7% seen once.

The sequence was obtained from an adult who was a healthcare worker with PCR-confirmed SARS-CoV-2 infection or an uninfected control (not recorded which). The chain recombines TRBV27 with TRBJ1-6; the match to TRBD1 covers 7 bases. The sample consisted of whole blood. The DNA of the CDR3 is TGTGCCAGCAGACAGAGGACAGGAACTAATTCACCCCTCCACTTT. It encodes CASRQRTGTNSPLHF.